This T cell receptor (beta chain) was sequenced in a study of cytomegalovirus exposure and HLA in healthy donors. Germline V gene lookup returns CDR1 SEHNR and CDR2 FQNEAQ (reference sequence). The CDR3 covers 14 residues. The V end lost 1 base, the J end lost 6 bases, and 9 bases lay between the germline ends. Everyone who donated was a healthy bone marrow donor. In the case of this clone: Its cognate antigen is unknown.

Primers: 60 Vbeta forward and 13 Jbeta reverse. Produced via immunoSEQ multiplex PCR; TCRdb's table is partial and in-frame only. The data contain some 200,000 clones, over 60% of them singletons. General study points: The majority of CMV-associated TCR beta chains were reported as apparently HLA-restricted in a later analysis. In a later analysis, a genetic analysis reported fewer productive-TCR N-insertions in an Asian-associated ancestry cluster than the cohort average. Per a later analysis, HLA-associated TCR beta chains showed more clonal expansion than other, equally common TCR beta chains.

The sample comprised PBMCs. The source of this sequence is a man between 18 and 29 years old in good health and CMV-seronegative. The genes are TRBV7-9 and TRBJ2-2; D unclear. DNA for the CDR3: TGTGCCAGCAGCTTAGTAGAGAGTTCCGGGGAGCTGTTTTTT. This translates into CASSLVESSGELFF.